The 21 T cell receptor beta chains below all came from one sample that was sequenced in a study of OX40 agonist ivuxolimab in advanced cancers. Libraries were prepared by immunoSEQ multiplex PCR; TCRdb keeps only in-frame clonotypes and omits some of them. The table has about 80,000 clones, about 90% seen once. The sample in question was CD4+ or CD8+ T cells sorted from blood, obtained in a trial of the OX40 agonist ivuxolimab. The receptors were gathered from an adult with an advanced solid tumor such as melanoma, head and neck, liver or kidney cancer.

This chain uses TRBV5-1 with TRBJ1-2; D gene uncertain. CDR1 SGHRS and CDR2 YFSETQ come from the germline V gene. The CDR3 consists of 14 residues. The V gene lost 0 bases and the J gene lost 5 bases, with 11 bases spanning the gap. This CDR3 is CASSLERGGYGYTF. CDR3 nucleotide sequence: TGCGCCAGCAGCTTGGAACGTGGAGGGTATGGCTACACCTTC.

This chain joins TRBV6-1 and TRBJ2-2; 11 bases fit TRBD1. The CDR3 length is 15 residues. V was clipped by 6 bases and J by 4 bases; unmatched bases: 4. Germline V CDR1 and CDR2: MNHNS, SASEGT. The CDR3 reads CASRLGTGGTGELFF. DNA of the CDR3: TGTGCCAGCAGGCTGGGGACAGGGGGCACCGGGGAGCTGTTTTTT.

V gene TRBV2 combines with J gene TRBJ1-5; D not resolved. The CDR3 is 16 residues long. Trimming took off 0 bases at V and 0 bases at J, with 9 bases between the two ends. Germline V lookup: CDR1 SNHLY, CDR2 FYNNEI. As DNA, the CDR3 is TGTGCCAGCAGTGAAGCCGCCGGATATAGCAATCAGCCCCAGCATTTT. Protein: CASSEAAGYSNQPQHF.

The chain is built from TRBV18 and TRBJ2-2; unclear D gene. V lost 3 bases, J lost 6 bases, and 14 bases lay in between. CDR1 and CDR2 (germline): KGHSH, LQKENI. The CDR3 is 15 amino acids. In DNA, the CDR3 is TGTGCCAGCTCACCTGGGGATCAGAAAGCCGGGGAGCTGTTTTTT. Amino acids: CASSPGDQKAGELFF. Supplemented by reference TRBV18 and TRBJ2-2, the full variable domain reads NAGVMQNPRHLVRRRGQEARLRCSPMKGHSHVYWYRQLPEEGLKFMVYLQKENIIDESGMPKERFSAEFPKEGPSILRIQQVVRGDSAAYFCASSPGDQKAGELFFGEGSRLTVL.

V usage is TRBV5-1 and J usage is TRBJ2-5; 7 bases fit TRBD2. Trimming took 7 bases from V and 4 from J; bases not matched to a gene: 4. This CDR3 contains 12 residues. CDR1 is SGHRS, CDR2 YFSETQ, per germline. CDR3 DNA sequence: TGCGCCAGCGGTGGGGAGGGAGAGACCCAGTACTTC. Translating it yields CASGGEGETQYF. The variable domain in full, with the rest retrieved from reference TRBV5-1 and TRBJ2-5, is KAGVTQTPRYLIKTRGQQVTLSCSPISGHRSVSWYQQTPGQGLQFLFEYFSETQRNKGNFPGRFSGRQFSNSRSEMNVSTLELGDSALYLCASGGEGETQYFGPGTRLLVL.

V gene TRBV19 combines with J gene TRBJ2-7; 8 nucleotides align to TRBD1. Germline V gene data show CDR1 as LNHDA and CDR2 as SQIVND (reference sequence). After removal of 3 bases from V and 4 bases from J, the junction contained 8 bases not matched to a gene. This CDR3 contains 15 residues. CDR3: CASSIETGGPYEQYF. CDR3 coding DNA: TGTGCCAGTAGTATTGAAACAGGGGGGCCTTACGAGCAGTACTTC.

V gene TRBV28 combines with J gene TRBJ2-7; unclear D gene. The CDR3 length is 14 residues. Trimming took off 10 bases at V and 7 bases at J, with 23 bases between the two ends. Germline values: CDR1 MDHEN, CDR2 SYDVKM. The CDR3 nucleotides read TGTGCCACCTCTATGGTGGGTGACCTCTGGGAGCAGTACTTC. It codes for CATSMVGDLWEQYF.

A few counts support this clone. The V call is TRBV5-1, the J call TRBJ2-1; D is ambiguous. The V end was cut by 4 bases, the J end by 0 bases, with 11 bases between. The CDR3 runs 15 residues. The V gene's germline CDR1 is SGHRS and CDR2 YFSETQ. The chain's CDR3 is CASSREPGSYNEQFF. The CDR3 DNA reads TGCGCCAGCAGCCGCGAGCCGGGCTCCTACAATGAGCAGTTCTTC.

This clone was detected a few times. This chain links TRBV15 with TRBJ2-7; 13 positions agree with TRBD2. The CDR3 spans 15 residues. Germline-derived CDR1 and CDR2 are LNHNV and YYDKDF (reference sequence). V trimming: 0 bases; J trimming: 5 bases; junction bases outside the gene matches: 1. CDR3 coding DNA: TGTGCCACCAGCAGAGATGGACTAGCGGGAGACGAGCAGTACTTC. Protein: CATSRDGLAGDEQYF.

The J gene is TRBJ1-2, the V gene TRBV2; no clear D gene. Looked up from germline, CDR1 is SNHLY and CDR2 is FYNNEI. This CDR3 has 14 amino acids. The V end was cut by 2 bases, the J end by 4 bases, with 11 bases between. This CDR3 reads CASSENGRIYGYTF. CDR3 DNA sequence: TGTGCCAGCAGTGAAAACGGACGGATCTATGGCTACACCTTC.

This chain uses TRBV7-9 with TRBJ2-2, with a weak D call TRBD1 (6 bases). The CDR3 spans 14 residues. Trimming removed 4 bases at V and 3 bases at J, with 9 bases between. Germline loops: CDR1 SEHNR, CDR2 FQNEAQ (reference sequence). The CDR3 loop reads CASSSRTDTGELFF. Written as DNA, the CDR3 is TGTGCCAGCAGCTCCCGGACAGACACCGGGGAGCTGTTTTTT.

The chain has TRBV7-3 and TRBJ1-1, with a tentative D call TRBD1 (6 bases). The CDR3 runs 14 residues. With 5 bases removed from V and 4 bases from J, the gap between germline ends came to 14 bases. CDR1 SGHTA and CDR2 FQGTGA come from the germline V gene. CDR3 DNA sequence: TGTGCCAGCAGCCCTTCGGAAGGGGGCACTGAAGCTTTCTTT. It is translated as CASSPSEGGTEAFF.

The rearrangement uses TRBV27 and TRBJ2-2; tentative D call: TRBD2 (5 bases). The germline CDR1 and CDR2 sequences are MNHEY and SMNVEV (reference sequence). V shed 1 base and J shed 2 bases, with 8 bases lying between them. The CDR3 sequence is 15 residues long. CDR3 DNA sequence: TGTGCCAGCAGTTTATATGGGAGAAACACCGGGGAGCTGTTTTTT. The encoded protein is CASSLYGRNTGELFF.

The rearrangement joins TRBV4-1 to TRBJ1-5, with 9 bases fitting TRBD1. CDR3 length: 16 amino acids. Germline V lookup: CDR1 MGHRA, CDR2 YSYEKL. V lost 4 bases and J lost 2; bases outside the gene matches: 6. CDR3 in amino acids: CASSLSGQGGNQPQHF. The CDR3 DNA is TGCGCCAGCAGCCTCTCGGGACAGGGTGGCAATCAGCCCCAGCATTTT.

The rearrangement joins TRBV15 to TRBJ2-7, with a tentative D call TRBD1 (6 bases). Trimming pared 3 bases from V and 3 bases from J, leaving 9 bases between. This CDR3 has 13 amino acids. Looked up from germline, CDR1 is LNHNV and CDR2 is YYDKDF (reference sequence). Here the CDR3 DNA reads TGTGCCACCAGCAGGGGGACATTCTACGAGCAGTACTTC. It encodes CATSRGTFYEQYF.

This sequence joins TRBV12-1 and TRBJ1-1; the DNA was not used to check the table's D call, TRBD1. TRBV12-1 is given as a pseudogene. The CDR3 consists of 14 residues. In DNA form, the CDR3 reads TGTGCCAGCAGCTTTGACAGGTCCGACACTGAAGCTTTCTTT. Its protein product is CASSFDRSDTEAFF.

V gene TRBV7-2 combines with J gene TRBJ1-1; D is perhaps TRBD1 (6 bases). This CDR3 comprises 15 residues. V was clipped by 5 bases and J by 2 bases, with 15 bases between them. Germline loops: CDR1 SGHTA, CDR2 FQGNSA. The CDR3 protein is CASSGDKALNTEAFF. As DNA, the CDR3 is TGTGCCAGCAGCGGGGACAAGGCCCTAAACACTGAAGCTTTCTTT.

The chain carries TRBV12-5 and TRBJ1-4, with 8 bases aligning to TRBD1. The CDR3 is 15 amino acids. After removal of 4 bases from V and 7 bases from J, the junction contained 8 bases not matched to a gene. Germline CDR1 reads LGHNT; CDR2 reads FRNRAP. The CDR3, as DNA: TGTGCTAGTGGTTCTCCAGGGGGCATGGCTGAAAAACTGTTTTTT. This sequence encodes CASGSPGGMAEKLFF.

This clone was recorded only once. V and J are TRBV4-1 and TRBJ2-5; a possible D gene is TRBD2 (7 bases). Trimming cost V 4 bases and J 2 bases, with 20 bases left between them. Germline CDR1 MGHRA, CDR2 YSYEKL. The CDR3 totals 17 residues. The CDR3 here is CASSLPRAGRGQETQYF. DNA of the CDR3: TGCGCCAGCAGCCTCCCGCGGGCAGGGAGGGGGCAAGAGACCCAGTACTTC.

The chain is built from TRBV5-1 and TRBJ1-1, with a weak D call TRBD1 (6 bases). CDR1 SGHRS and CDR2 YFSETQ come from the germline V gene. V lost 2 bases, J lost 6 bases, and 17 bases lay in between. This CDR3 spans 15 amino acids. The CDR3 region has the DNA TGCGCCAGCAGCTTTACAGGGCGAGCCGTCCCTGAAGCTTTCTTT. Encoded protein: CASSFTGRAVPEAFF.

The chain combines TRBV28 with TRBJ2-2; D may be TRBD1 (6 bases). V was pared by 7 bases and J by 6 bases, with 18 bases between. CDR1 MDHEN and CDR2 SYDVKM come from the germline V gene. The CDR3 is 15 residues long. This CDR3 is CASKGVGRAPGELFF. The CDR3 nucleotides read TGTGCCAGCAAGGGGGTGGGCCGGGCACCCGGGGAGCTGTTTTTT.